This paragraph covers one TCR beta chain sequence. This clonotype was observed many times. Its antigen has not been determined. One base away there is no much larger clone; base qualities are not given. This sample stems from a study of T cells in Graves' hyperthyroidism and ophthalmopathy (dated by TCRdb to about 2019). For context, the study as a whole: TCR V-J signatures able to tell the groups apart were searched for in a discovery cohort of approximately 95 patients, of whom about 40 had Graves' ophthalmopathy and about 60 had stable Graves' hyperthyroidism. Prospective prediction of ophthalmopathy was tested in an independent validation cohort of 18 to 20 hyperthyroidism patients and some 17 patients who later progressed to ophthalmopathy. The approximately 90 discovery patients were divided at random into training and test sets in a 7:3 ratio. In roughly six Graves' hyperthyroidism patients, the study also compared T-cell repertoires from thyroid tissue with T-cell repertoires from blood. After blood sampling, hyperthyroidism patients were treated with methimazole at a starting dose of 30 mg daily, and ophthalmopathy patients were treated with high-dose intravenous methylprednisolone. The paper reports TCR Vbeta CDR3 sequencing of some 140 peripheral blood samples: 43 ophthalmopathy, around 80 hyperthyroidism and around 17 progressor patients.

The CDR3, cysteine through phenylalanine, is 11 amino acids long. Only the CDR3 portion is preserved as DNA: 33 bases, with reading frame beginning at the first base. V drops 3 bases and J drops 8 bases, leaving 7 bases in between. CDR1 and CDR2 were assigned from the germline V gene as MGHDK and SYGVNS. Overall study outcomes, separate from this receptor: In cross-validation, a model built on a 13 V-J signature told ophthalmopathy apart from stable hyperthyroidism with just under 90% sensitivity and around 84% specificity, and in testing the same model reached 80%/75%. In validation, progression to ophthalmopathy was predicted by the model with more than 65% sensitivity and just over 72% specificity, a median of about 6 months before onset. No statistical method was used to set the sample size in advance, and investigators knew the group allocation. Blood samples also contained most of the expanded thyroid clonotypes (frequency above 0.001), which suggests that blood repertoires may reflect thyroid immune responses.

TCR beta CDR3 regions were amplified from RNA transcripts. The TCR CDR3 was subjected to a first round of RT-PCR using the HTBI primer set and the Qiagen OneStep RT-PCR kit. The libraries were constructed in a second round of multiplex PCR and then size-selected and purified. Paired-end sequencing of the libraries was performed with 100 bp reads on an Illumina HiSeq2000. The source study handled its data this way. SOAPnuke was used to process the raw data, removing reads that contained adapters or uncalled bases, had a mean Phred below 15, or lacked an exact match to the constant primer or identifier. COPE v1.2.5 was used to merge the high-quality paired reads, and each unique nucleotide sequence was defined as a clonotype. MiTCR v1.1 was used to align clonotypes to the IMGT TRBV, TRBD and TRBJ reference segments. Only V-J combinations with frequency above 0.0001, covering 99% to 99.2% of repertoires, were analysed. A TCS score was defined as the ratio of F50 (clonal expansion) to E x V (chaos), with BLOSUM62-based TCRdist applied between CDR3 peptides within each V-J. Welch's t-statistics and random forest reduced around 550 V-J features to about 12, which were used in a naive Bayes classifier (R e1071). The Morisita-Horn index was used to measure how similar the thyroid and blood repertoires were. The public reads were reanalyzed by TCRdb: fastp trimming at Q25, MiXCR alignment, in-frame beta chains only. For every CDR3 protein sequence, its rows merge into one entry that carries the most common genes and DNA. These V and J calls are TCRdb output, not the study's own analysis. The sample has about 570,000 distinct CDR3 sequences on record, 40% to 55% of them singletons. Clones ranked in the top ten supply around a fifth of the sample.

Any patient with an uncontrolled infection, another autoimmune disease, pregnancy or lactation was excluded. Clinical symptoms, serum thyroxine and TRAb, thyroid ultrasound, and orbital computed tomography formed the basis for the diagnoses. Total RNA was extracted with Trizol reagent, and quality was checked on an Agilent 2100 Bioanalyzer. The sequencing input was peripheral blood or thyroid tissue (not recorded which). This sequence was found in an adult woman with Graves' disease, either hyperthyroidism or ophthalmopathy (not recorded which). The chain employs TRBV25-1 and TRBJ1-2; a confident D gene designation cannot be given. CDR3 protein: CASSEPIGYTF. The nucleotide sequence reads as follows: TGTGCCAGCAGTGAGCCTATCGGCTACACCTTC.